This T cell receptor beta chain was sequenced in a study of T cells in tumors and immune-related adverse events. The assay was immunoSEQ multiplex PCR, and TCRdb's table has in-frame clones only and misses some. The sample has around 10,000 clones, around 90% seen once. This clone has only one observation. Germline lookup yields CDR1 LGHNA and CDR2 YNFKEQ. Trimming removed 0 bases from V and 0 bases from J; junction bases left unmatched: 13. This CDR3 region has 19 residues. The chain links TRBV4-2 to TRBJ1-1; 7 nucleotides line up with TRBD1. The sample was lymph node tissue, taken from a patient treated with anti-PD-1 therapy. The receptor was derived from a female donor with metastatic renal cell carcinoma. CDR3 protein: CASSQDTRGRGIMNTEAFF. Here the CDR3 DNA reads TGTGCCAGCAGCCAAGACACCCGGGGCAGGGGGATCATGAACACTGAAGCTTTCTTT.